Shown below are 22 T cell receptor beta chains from a single sample sequenced in a study of blood T cell repertoires in COVID-19. Repertoires were generated with immunoSEQ multiplex PCR, while TCRdb's copy carries only in-frame clones and drops some. The sample includes fewer than 65,000 clones, just over 85% of them seen just once. The sequencing input was peripheral blood. These TCRs come from a woman older than 75 with acute or convalescent COVID-19.

This chain uses TRBV7-3 with TRBJ1-1, with D tentatively TRBD1 (5 bases). CDR1 is SGHTA and CDR2 is FQGTGA in the germline V gene. This CDR3 is 13 amino acids long. V was shortened by 4 bases and J by 3 bases, with 9 bases between the two germline ends. The CDR3 nucleotides are TGTGCCAGCAGCTCGGGGGTTCACACTGAAGCTTTCTTT. This gives the protein CASSSGVHTEAFF.

This chain links TRBV7-8 with TRBJ1-1; no clear D gene. V was trimmed by 5 bases and J by 1 base, leaving 8 bases between them. CDR3 length: 13 amino acids. Germline V gene data show CDR1 as SGHVS and CDR2 as FQNEAQ. The CDR3 DNA reads as TGTGCCAGCAGCGTTGAGTGGAACACTGAAGCTTTCTTT. This translates into CASSVEWNTEAFF.

This clone was recorded once. This chain's CDR3 is CASSILFRSPEQYF. The CDR3 DNA follows: TGTGCCAGCAGCATCCTTTTCAGATCCCCCGAGCAGTACTTC. This chain links TRBV7-2 with TRBJ2-7; D not certain. The germline V gene has CDR1 SGHTA and CDR2 FQGNSA. V lost 5 bases and J 6 bases, leaving 17 bases between the germline ends. The CDR3 has 14 residues.

The chain employs TRBV7-8 and TRBJ1-6; D is ambiguous. Germline values: CDR1 SGHVS, CDR2 FQNEAQ. The CDR3 covers 16 residues. Trimming stripped 5 bases from V and 9 bases from J, with 20 bases between. The CDR3 here is CASSPIIPEVGSPLHF. The CDR3 bases are TGTGCCAGCAGCCCGATTATCCCCGAGGTTGGTTCACCCCTCCACTTT.

The gene calls are TRBV7-9 and TRBJ1-2; possible D gene TRBD1, 5 bases. The V gene's germline CDR1 is SEHNR and CDR2 FQNEAQ (reference sequence). V lost 0 bases and J lost 8, with 16 bases in between. The CDR3 contains 15 residues. Here the CDR3 reads CASSLAQGAGGGYTF. Written as DNA, the CDR3 is TGTGCCAGCAGCTTAGCTCAGGGAGCCGGGGGGGGCTACACCTTC.

This chain links TRBV18 with TRBJ1-3, with 7 bases lining up with TRBD1. The V gene end was trimmed by 2 bases and the J gene end by 0 bases; junction bases not matched to a gene: 4. The CDR3 contains 16 residues. Germline V gene lookup returns CDR1 KGHSH and CDR2 LQKENI. The CDR3 protein is CASSPGGQTSGNTIYF. Here the CDR3 DNA reads TGTGCCAGCTCACCAGGGGGACAGACCTCTGGAAACACCATATATTTT. Full variable domain (outside the CDR3, taken from reference TRBV18 and TRBJ1-3): NAGVMQNPRHLVRRRGQEARLRCSPMKGHSHVYWYRQLPEEGLKFMVYLQKENIIDESGMPKERFSAEFPKEGPSILRIQQVVRGDSAAYFCASSPGGQTSGNTIYFGEGSWLTVV.

This chain connects TRBV2 to TRBJ2-7, with TRBD1 matching over 10 bases. Germline V lookup: CDR1 SNHLY, CDR2 FYNNEI. The length of the CDR3 is 12 residues. V lost 7 bases, J lost 5 bases, and 2 bases stayed unmatched. The CDR3 sequence: CASTTGGHEQYF. CDR3 DNA: TGTGCCAGCACGACAGGGGGCCACGAGCAGTACTTC.

The genes are TRBV10-3 and TRBJ2-5; TRBD1 agrees at 8 bases. The CDR3 sequence is 14 residues long. V shed 8 bases and J 5 bases; nucleotides not matched to a gene: 10. From germline, CDR1 is ENHRY and CDR2 SYGVKD. The CDR3 region is CAIRETGGIETQYF. The CDR3 DNA is TGTGCCATCCGAGAAACAGGGGGAATTGAGACCCAGTACTTC.

V is TRBV30 and J is TRBJ2-7, with 11 nucleotides matching TRBD1. CDR1 is GTSNPN and CDR2 is SVGIG in the germline V gene (reference sequence). The CDR3 is 13 residues long. The junction had 3 bases not matched to a gene; V was cut back by 3 bases and J by 5 bases. The CDR3 coding sequence is TGTGCCTGGAGCGGACAGGGGGCCGACGAGCAGTACTTC. This translates into CAWSGQGADEQYF.

The chain combines TRBV19 with TRBJ2-7, with D maybe TRBD2 (6 bases). CDR1 and CDR2 from the germline V gene are LNHDA and SQIVND (reference sequence). Trimming stripped 1 base from V and 3 bases from J, with 16 bases between. The CDR3 is 16 amino acids. CDR3 nucleotide sequence: TGTGCCAGTAGTATAGGCCAGAGGGGAGGCGTCTACGAGCAGTACTTC. It is translated as CASSIGQRGGVYEQYF.

The chain couples TRBV5-1 to TRBJ2-2; TRBD1 matches 9 bases. The germline V gene encodes CDR1 SGHRS and CDR2 YFSETQ. The length of the CDR3 is 16 residues. V was pared by 0 bases and J by 6 bases, with 6 bases of the junction left unmatched. The CDR3 is CASSLAGTGRAGELFF. The CDR3 DNA follows: TGCGCCAGCAGCTTGGCCGGGACAGGGAGAGCCGGGGAGCTGTTTTTT.

The genes are TRBV5-1 and TRBJ1-5; D unclear. Germline V gene data show CDR1 as SGHRS and CDR2 as YFSETQ. CDR3 length equals 15 residues. Trimming took off 0 bases at V and 1 base at J, with 8 bases between the two ends. The CDR3 DNA is TGCGCCAGCAGCTTGGCCGGGGAGAGCAATCAGCCCCAGCATTTT. It specifies CASSLAGESNQPQHF.

The chain joins TRBV27 to TRBJ2-7; D is possibly TRBD2 (5 bases). Germline V gives CDR1 MNHEY, CDR2 SMNVEV (reference sequence). The V end was cut by 6 bases, the J end by 2 bases, with 17 bases between. CDR3 length: 15 amino acids. The CDR3 DNA reads as TGTGCCAGCAGCCGCTCAATGGAGGCCGCCTACGAGCAGTACTTC. Translation: CASSRSMEAAYEQYF.

The genes are TRBV7-3 and TRBJ1-5, with no clear D. The germline V and J ends were trimmed by 2 bases and 4 bases, with 9 bases remaining between them. Per germline, CDR1 SGHTA and CDR2 FQGTGA. This CDR3 has 14 residues. The CDR3 region has the DNA TGTGCCAGCAGCTTAGCGGGGAGAAATCAGCCCCAGCATTTT. It codes for CASSLAGRNQPQHF.

The CDR3 loop reads CAIRMDRVGHGYTF. The CDR3 coding sequence is TGTGCCATCAGGATGGACAGGGTTGGACACGGCTACACCTTC. This chain links TRBV10-3 with TRBJ1-2, with 8 nucleotides matching TRBD1. This CDR3 region has 14 residues. J gave up 8 bases and V 6 bases, and 11 bases lay outside the gene matches. The germline CDR1 and CDR2 sequences are ENHRY and SYGVKD.

The gene calls are TRBV4-1 and TRBJ2-3; TRBD2 matches 9 bases. Germline V gene sequence: CDR1 MGHRA, CDR2 YSYEKL. After removal of 0 bases from V and 3 bases from J, the junction contained 4 bases not matched to a gene. The CDR3 runs 16 residues. The CDR3 region is CASSQEWLAGTDTQYF. In DNA form, the CDR3 reads TGCGCCAGCAGCCAAGAGTGGCTAGCGGGGACAGATACGCAGTATTTT.

J is TRBJ2-5 and V is TRBV5-5, with a tentative D call TRBD2 (5 bases). V was cut by 0 bases and J by 4 bases, with 16 bases left in between. Germline V gives CDR1 SGHKS, CDR2 YYEKEE (reference sequence). The CDR3 runs 16 residues. CDR3 sequence (DNA): TGTGCCAGCAGCTTGGCCCCGGCAGGAGGAGCAGAGACCCAGTACTTC. Amino acid sequence: CASSLAPAGGAETQYF.

V is TRBV15 and J is TRBJ1-4; D unresolved. V lost 0 bases and J 5 bases, leaving 13 bases between the germline ends. Germline V gene sequence: CDR1 LNHNV, CDR2 YYDKDF (reference sequence). This CDR3 region has 16 residues. The CDR3 protein is CATSREYAGMNEKLFF. The CDR3 DNA sequence: TGTGCCACCAGCAGAGAGTATGCGGGGATGAATGAAAAACTGTTTTTT. Using reference TRBV15 and TRBJ1-4 for the parts outside the CDR3, the full variable domain is DAMVIQNPRYQVTQFGKPVTLSCSQTLNHNVMYWYQQKSSQAPKLLFHYYDKDFNNEADTPDNFQSRRPNTSFCFLDIRSPGLGDTAMYLCATSREYAGMNEKLFFGSGTQLSVL.

This chain uses TRBV15 with TRBJ1-2; no reliable D call. The germline CDR1 and CDR2 sequences are LNHNV and YYDKDF (reference sequence). The CDR3 length is 11 residues. Trimming took off 1 base at V and 12 bases at J, with 9 bases between the two ends. The CDR3 spells CATSRVYLHTF. In DNA form, the CDR3 reads TGTGCCACCAGCAGAGTATATCTTCACACCTTC.

V and J are TRBV10-1 and TRBJ1-1; TRBD1 matches 8 bases. This CDR3 spans 13 amino acids. V lost 4 bases and J lost 3; bases outside the gene matches: 1. Germline values: CDR1 WNHNN, CDR2 SYGVQD (reference sequence). The CDR3 sequence is CASSGTGYTEAFF. The CDR3 DNA follows: TGCGCCAGCAGTGGGACAGGGTACACTGAAGCTTTCTTT.

The gene calls are TRBV13 and TRBJ1-5; TRBD1 matches at 8 bases. Looked up from germline, CDR1 is PRHDT and CDR2 is FYEKMQ (reference sequence). This CDR3 spans 15 amino acids. Losses at the gene ends were 3 bases for V and 7 bases for J; bases not matched to a gene: 8. This CDR3 is CASSFSDRGGQPQHF. The CDR3, as DNA: TGTGCCAGCAGCTTTTCCGACAGGGGTGGGCAGCCCCAGCATTTT.

This clone has just a few counts. The chain combines TRBV5-1 with TRBJ2-1; tentative D call: TRBD2 (5 bases). CDR1 is SGHRS, CDR2 YFSETQ, per germline. CDR3 length: 16 amino acids. Trimming shortened V by 2 bases and J by 0 bases, and 12 bases separated the two germline ends. The CDR3 loop reads CASSLAPGDSYNEQFF. For the CDR3, the DNA is TGCGCCAGCAGCTTAGCACCCGGGGACTCCTACAATGAGCAGTTCTTC. The full variable domain, with the rest looked up from reference TRBV5-1 and TRBJ2-1, is KAGVTQTPRYLIKTRGQQVTLSCSPISGHRSVSWYQQTPGQGLQFLFEYFSETQRNKGNFPGRFSGRQFSNSRSEMNVSTLELGDSALYLCASSLAPGDSYNEQFFGPGTRLTVL.